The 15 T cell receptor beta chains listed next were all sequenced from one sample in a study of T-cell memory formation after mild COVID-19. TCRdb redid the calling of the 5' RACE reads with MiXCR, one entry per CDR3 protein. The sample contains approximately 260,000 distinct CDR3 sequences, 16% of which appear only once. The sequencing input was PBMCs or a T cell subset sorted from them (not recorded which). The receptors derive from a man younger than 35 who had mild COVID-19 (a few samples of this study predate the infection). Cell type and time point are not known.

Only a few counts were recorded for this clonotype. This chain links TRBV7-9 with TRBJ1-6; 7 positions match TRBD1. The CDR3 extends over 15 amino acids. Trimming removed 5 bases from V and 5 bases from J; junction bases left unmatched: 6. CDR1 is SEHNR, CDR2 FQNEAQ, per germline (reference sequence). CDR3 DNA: TGTGCCAGCAGCCCTGGGACAGCCGATAATTCACCCCTCCACTTT. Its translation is CASSPGTADNSPLHF.

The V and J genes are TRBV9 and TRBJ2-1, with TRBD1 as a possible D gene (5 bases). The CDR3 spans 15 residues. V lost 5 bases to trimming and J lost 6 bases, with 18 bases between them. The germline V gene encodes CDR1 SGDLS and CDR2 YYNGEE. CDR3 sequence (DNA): TGTGCCAGCAGTGAAACAGGATTCGACCGCAATGAGCAGTTCTTC. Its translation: CASSETGFDRNEQFF. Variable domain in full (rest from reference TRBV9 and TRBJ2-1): DSGVTQTPKHLITATGQRVTLRCSPRSGDLSVYWYQQSLDQGLQFLIQYYNGEERAKGNILERFSAQQFPDLHSELNLSSLELGDSALYFCASSETGFDRNEQFFGPGTRLTVL.

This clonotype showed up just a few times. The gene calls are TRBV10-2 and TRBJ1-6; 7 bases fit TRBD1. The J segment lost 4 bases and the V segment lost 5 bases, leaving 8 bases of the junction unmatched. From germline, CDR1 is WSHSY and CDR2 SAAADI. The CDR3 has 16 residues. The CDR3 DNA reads TGCGCCAGCAGTTCCTCGGGACAGAAATATAATTCACCCCTCCACTTT. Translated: CASSSSGQKYNSPLHF.

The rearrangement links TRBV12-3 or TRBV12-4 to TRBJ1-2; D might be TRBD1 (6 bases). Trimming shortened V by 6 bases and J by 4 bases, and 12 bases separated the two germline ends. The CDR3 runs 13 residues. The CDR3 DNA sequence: TGTGCCAGCAGCCAGGGACATTTCTATGGCTACACCTTC. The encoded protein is CASSQGHFYGYTF.

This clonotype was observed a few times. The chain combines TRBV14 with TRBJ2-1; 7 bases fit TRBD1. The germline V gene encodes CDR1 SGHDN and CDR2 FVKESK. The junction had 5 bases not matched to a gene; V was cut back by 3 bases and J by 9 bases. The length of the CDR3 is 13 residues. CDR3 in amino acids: CASSHRGRSEQFF. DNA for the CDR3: TGTGCCAGCAGCCACAGGGGGAGAAGTGAGCAGTTCTTC.

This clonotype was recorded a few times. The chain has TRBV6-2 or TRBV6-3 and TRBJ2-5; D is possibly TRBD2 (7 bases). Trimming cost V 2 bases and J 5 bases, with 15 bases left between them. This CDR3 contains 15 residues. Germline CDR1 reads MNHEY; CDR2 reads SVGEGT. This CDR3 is CASSYDGGLIETQYF. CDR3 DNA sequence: TGTGCCAGCAGTTACGACGGGGGGCTGATTGAGACCCAGTACTTC.

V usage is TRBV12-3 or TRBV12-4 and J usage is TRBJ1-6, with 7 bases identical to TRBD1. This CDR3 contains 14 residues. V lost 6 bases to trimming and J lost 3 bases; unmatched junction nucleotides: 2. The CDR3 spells CASSNRGYNSPLHF. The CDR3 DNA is TGTGCCAGCAGCAACAGGGGCTATAATTCACCCCTCCACTTT.

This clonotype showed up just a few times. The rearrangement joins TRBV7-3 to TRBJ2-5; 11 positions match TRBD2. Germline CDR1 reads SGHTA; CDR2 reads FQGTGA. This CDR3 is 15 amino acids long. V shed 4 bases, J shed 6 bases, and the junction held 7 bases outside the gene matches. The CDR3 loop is CASSYSGGAAQTQYF. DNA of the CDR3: TGTGCCAGCAGCTATAGCGGGGGGGCCGCTCAGACCCAGTACTTC.

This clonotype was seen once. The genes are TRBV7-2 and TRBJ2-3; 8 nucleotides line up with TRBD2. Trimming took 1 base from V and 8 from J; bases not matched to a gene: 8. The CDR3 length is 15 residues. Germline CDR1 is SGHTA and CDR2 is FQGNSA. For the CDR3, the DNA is TGTGCCAGCAGCTTAGACTGGGCCGGGAGGGGTACGCAGTATTTT. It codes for CASSLDWAGRGTQYF.

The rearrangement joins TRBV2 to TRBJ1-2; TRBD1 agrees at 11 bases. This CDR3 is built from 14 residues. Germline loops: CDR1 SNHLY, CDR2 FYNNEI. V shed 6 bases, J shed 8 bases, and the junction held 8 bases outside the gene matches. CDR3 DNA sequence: TGTGCCAGCAGAAGGACAGGGGGCAGTGAAGGCTACACCTTC. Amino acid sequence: CASRRTGGSEGYTF.

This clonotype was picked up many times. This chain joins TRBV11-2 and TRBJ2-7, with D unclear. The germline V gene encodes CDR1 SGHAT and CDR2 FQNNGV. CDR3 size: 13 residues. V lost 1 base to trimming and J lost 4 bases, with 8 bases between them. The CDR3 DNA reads TGTGCCAGCAGCTTAGTCGTCGGATACGAGCAGTACTTC. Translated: CASSLVVGYEQYF. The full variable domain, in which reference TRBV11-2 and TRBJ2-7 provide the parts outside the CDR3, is EAGVAQSPRYKIIEKRQSVAFWCNPISGHATLYWYQQILGQGPKLLIQFQNNGVVDDSQLPKDRFSAERLKGVDSTLKIQPAKLEDSAVYLCASSLVVGYEQYFGPGTRLTVT.

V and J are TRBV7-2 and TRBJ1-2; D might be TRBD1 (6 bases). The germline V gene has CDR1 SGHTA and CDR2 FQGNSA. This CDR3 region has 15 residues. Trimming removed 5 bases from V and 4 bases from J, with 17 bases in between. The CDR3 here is CASSQGHQVLYGYTF. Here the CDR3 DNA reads TGTGCCAGCAGCCAGGGACATCAAGTTCTCTATGGCTACACCTTC.

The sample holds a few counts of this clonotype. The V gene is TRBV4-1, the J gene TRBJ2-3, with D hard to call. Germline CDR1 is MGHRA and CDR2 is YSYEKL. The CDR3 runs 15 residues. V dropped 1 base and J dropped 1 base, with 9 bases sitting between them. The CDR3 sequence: CASSQGQRRTDTQYF. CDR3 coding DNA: TGCGCCAGCAGCCAAGGTCAGCGACGCACAGATACGCAGTATTTT.

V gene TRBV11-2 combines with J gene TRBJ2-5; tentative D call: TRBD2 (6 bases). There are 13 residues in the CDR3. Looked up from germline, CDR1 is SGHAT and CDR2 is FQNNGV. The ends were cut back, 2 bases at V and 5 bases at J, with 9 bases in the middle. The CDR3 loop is CASSLPSVETQYF. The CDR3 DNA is TGTGCCAGCAGCTTACCTAGCGTCGAGACCCAGTACTTC.

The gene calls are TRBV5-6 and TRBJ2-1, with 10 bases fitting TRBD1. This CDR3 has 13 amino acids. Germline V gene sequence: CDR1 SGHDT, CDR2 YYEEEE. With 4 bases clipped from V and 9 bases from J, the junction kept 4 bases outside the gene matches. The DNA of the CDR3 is TGTGCCAGCAGCCCCCGGACAGGGGGTGAGCAGTTCTTC. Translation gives CASSPRTGGEQFF.